A single T cell receptor beta chain is shown here with its context. The source of the sample is a study of blood T cell repertoires in COVID-19. As for the study in general: Material from acute and convalescent COVID-19 was sourced from the United States, Italy and Spain. PBMCs, B-cell-depleted T cells, or T cells provided the cDNA or gDNA that made up the material.

Methods used by the authors: Quantification of nucleated cells was approximated via reference gene primer amplification. Repertoires were generated with immunoSEQ multiplex PCR, while TCRdb's copy carries only in-frame clones and drops some. D and trimming were read from the DNA, whereas the V and J calls and clone size are those reported in that table. The data hold 250,000 to 300,000 clones, with roughly 90% observed a single time. The CDR3 is 14 amino acids. Germline assignment: CDR1 GTSNPN and CDR2 SVGIG (reference sequence). Trimming stripped 0 bases from V and 4 bases from J, with 9 bases between.

The source material was peripheral blood. The rearrangement uses TRBV30 and TRBJ2-2; D perhaps matches TRBD1 (5 bases). The TCR was taken from a woman in her 50s who had recovered from COVID-19. The CDR3 region has the DNA TGTGCCTGGAGTGTAATCCAGGGCACCGGGGAGCTGTTTTTT. This translates into CAWSVIQGTGELFF.